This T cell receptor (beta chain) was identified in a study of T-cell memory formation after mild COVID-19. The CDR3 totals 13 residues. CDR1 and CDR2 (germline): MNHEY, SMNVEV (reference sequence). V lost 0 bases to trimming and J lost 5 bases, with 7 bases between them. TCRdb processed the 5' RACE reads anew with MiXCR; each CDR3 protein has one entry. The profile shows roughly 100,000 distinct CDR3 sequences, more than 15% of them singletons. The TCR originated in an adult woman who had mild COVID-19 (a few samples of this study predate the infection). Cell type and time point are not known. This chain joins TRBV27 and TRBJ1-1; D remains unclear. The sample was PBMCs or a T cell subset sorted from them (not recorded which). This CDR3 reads CASSLSRLTEAFF. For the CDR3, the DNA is TGTGCCAGCAGTTTATCCAGGTTGACTGAAGCTTTCTTT.